The 32 T cell receptor beta chains listed next were all sequenced from one sample in a study of cytomegalovirus exposure and HLA in healthy donors (dated by TCRdb to about 2017). Receptor amplification or capture employed the immunoSEQ multiplex PCR assay. TCRdb obtained this table from immuneACCESS and retained in-frame rearrangements with V and J assigned. These tables miss some clones; where compared with another copy, unresolved V genes account for less than half of the shortfall, and the remainder is unexplained. The sample records 82,000 or so clones, around 94% of which are singletons. The ten largest clones add up to 0.55% to 0.8% of the sample. The material sequenced was PBMCs. These receptors came from a man aged 18 to 30 in good health and CMV-seronegative.

The chain has TRBV6-1 and TRBJ1-5; D ambiguous. Germline V gene sequence: CDR1 MNHNS, CDR2 SASEGT. V shed 6 bases and J shed 3 bases, with 12 bases lying between them. The CDR3 spans 14 residues. CDR3 sequence reads: CASRAVNPNQPQHF. The DNA of the CDR3 is TGTGCCAGCAGGGCCGTAAACCCCAATCAGCCCCAGCATTTT.

The chain recombines TRBV28 with TRBJ1-6, with D perhaps TRBD1 (6 bases). CDR3 length: 15 residues. V lost 3 bases to trimming and J lost 11 bases, with 17 bases between them. CDR1 MDHEN and CDR2 SYDVKM come from the germline V gene. The CDR3 here is CASSLLDTGWPPLHF. The CDR3 bases are TGTGCCAGCAGTTTGTTGGATACAGGGTGGCCACCCCTCCACTTT.

The CDR3 loop reads CASSPRLAGGPVAQYF. The CDR3 DNA reads as TGTGCCAGCAGCCCCCGACTAGCGGGAGGGCCAGTGGCGCAGTATTTT. The chain recombines TRBV7-2 with TRBJ2-3, with 14 bases aligning to TRBD2. The germline gives CDR1 SGHTA, CDR2 FQGNSA. Losses at the gene ends were 5 bases for V and 10 bases for J; bases not matched to a gene: 11. The CDR3 runs 16 residues.

This chain links TRBV2 with TRBJ2-6, with D tentatively TRBD1 (5 bases). The CDR3 consists of 15 residues. Trimming left V 6 bases short and J 2 bases short, with 11 bases between. Germline V CDR1 and CDR2: SNHLY, FYNNEI. For the CDR3, the DNA is TGTGCCAGCAGCGCAGGGAACACTGGGGCCAACGTCCTGACTTTC. It specifies CASSAGNTGANVLTF.

The chain has TRBV18 and TRBJ1-1, with a tentative D call TRBD1 (6 bases). The CDR3 loop spans 12 amino acids. Looked up from germline, CDR1 is KGHSH and CDR2 is LQKENI. Trimming pared 5 bases from V and 8 bases from J, leaving 12 bases between. The CDR3 nucleotides read TGTGCCAGCTCATACTCAGGGGCAGAAGCTTTCTTT. Its protein product is CASSYSGAEAFF.

This chain connects TRBV11-2 to TRBJ1-2; 7 positions agree with TRBD1. J was trimmed by 8 bases and V by 5 bases; bases with no gene match: 14. In germline, CDR1 is SGHAT, CDR2 FQNNGV. The CDR3 is made up of 15 amino acids. The CDR3 is CASSQNGQEWLGYTF. The CDR3 nucleotides read TGTGCCAGCAGCCAAAATGGACAGGAGTGGTTGGGCTACACCTTC.

The chain has TRBV18 and TRBJ1-1; 9 bases agree with TRBD1. The germline CDR1 and CDR2 sequences are KGHSH and LQKENI. This CDR3 has 15 residues. After removal of 3 bases from V and 11 bases from J, the junction contained 13 bases not matched to a gene. In DNA, the CDR3 is TGTGCCAGCTCACCCGCGGGACAGGGAGGTAGCTACGCTTTCTTT. Translated, it gives CASSPAGQGGSYAFF.

The CDR3 region has the DNA TGTGCCAGCAGTTTACGGGGGGTCGACACGACAGATACGCAGTATTTT. Its translation: CASSLRGVDTTDTQYF. V usage is TRBV27 and J usage is TRBJ2-3, with TRBD2 matching over 7 bases. This CDR3 spans 16 amino acids. CDR1 and CDR2 (germline): MNHEY, SMNVEV (reference sequence). The junction had 8 bases not matched to a gene; V was cut back by 2 bases and J by 3 bases.

The chain uses TRBV19 and TRBJ2-7, with D maybe TRBD1 (6 bases). The length of the CDR3 is 14 residues. V lost 2 bases and J lost 6, with 14 bases in between. Germline V gene data show CDR1 as LNHDA and CDR2 as SQIVND (reference sequence). The CDR3 nucleotides are TGTGCCAGTAGTATATCACAGGGAATGGGCGAGCAGTACTTC. Protein sequence: CASSISQGMGEQYF.

The chain joins TRBV5-1 to TRBJ2-2, with D hard to call. Germline V gene data show CDR1 as SGHRS and CDR2 as YFSETQ. Trimming cost V 0 bases and J 10 bases, with 4 bases left between them. This CDR3 region has 11 residues. The CDR3 sequence: CASSLGAELFF. The CDR3 region has the DNA TGCGCCAGCAGCTTGGGGGCGGAGCTGTTTTTT.

This rearrangement joins TRBV2 to TRBJ2-3, with 9 bases lining up with TRBD1. V was clipped by 8 bases and J by 5 bases; unmatched bases: 11. The CDR3 is 15 residues long. Germline values: CDR1 SNHLY, CDR2 FYNNEI. The CDR3 nucleotides are TGTGCCAGCGGAGCCGGGACAGGGTCTGGAGATACGCAGTATTTT. Amino acid sequence: CASGAGTGSGDTQYF.

The rearrangement links TRBV11-3 to TRBJ2-7, with D maybe TRBD2 (5 bases). The CDR3 length is 14 residues. V was trimmed by 5 bases and J by 0 bases, leaving 11 bases between them. In germline, CDR1 is SGHNT, CDR2 YENEEA. The CDR3 reads CASSPVGSSYEQYF. As DNA, the CDR3 is TGTGCCAGCAGCCCCGTAGGGAGCTCCTACGAGCAGTACTTC. The full variable domain, in which reference TRBV11-3 and TRBJ2-7 provide the parts outside the CDR3, is EAGVVQSPRYKIIEKKQPVAFWCNPISGHNTLYWYLQNLGQGPELLIRYENEEAVDDSQLPKDRFSAERLKGVDSTLKIQPAELGDSAVYLCASSPVGSSYEQYFGPGTRLTVT.

The chain recombines TRBV5-1 with TRBJ1-1; D might be TRBD1 (5 bases). Germline V lookup: CDR1 SGHRS, CDR2 YFSETQ. Trimming removed 4 bases at V and 5 bases at J, with 21 bases between. The CDR3 is 16 residues long. The CDR3 protein is CASSPEVGREGTEAFF. CDR3 bases: TGCGCCAGCAGCCCTGAGGTGGGCAGGGAGGGGACTGAAGCTTTCTTT.

The chain joins TRBV6-5 to TRBJ2-2; D is perhaps TRBD1 (6 bases). This CDR3 comprises 14 residues. The V and J ends lost 5 bases and 7 bases respectively, with 14 bases between them. In germline, CDR1 is MNHEY, CDR2 SVGAGI. The CDR3 nucleotides read TGTGCCAGCAGTCGACAGGCGGGTCACGGGGAGCTGTTTTTT. Translated, it gives CASSRQAGHGELFF.

This clone was seen only a few times. The chain employs TRBV7-9 and TRBJ2-1; possible D gene TRBD1, 6 bases. CDR1 is SEHNR and CDR2 is FQNEAQ in the germline V gene (reference sequence). CDR3 length equals 13 residues. V was pared by 5 bases and J by 7 bases, with 12 bases between. CDR3 nucleotide sequence: TGTGCCAGCAGCAGGACAGATGGGAATGAGCAGTTCTTC. This codes for CASSRTDGNEQFF.

The V and J genes are TRBV4-2 and TRBJ1-1; possibly TRBD1 for D (6 bases). CDR3 length equals 16 residues. The germline gives CDR1 LGHNA, CDR2 YNFKEQ. Trimming took off 0 bases at V and 0 bases at J, with 11 bases between the two ends. CDR3 protein: CASSQEAGAVNTEAFF. Written as DNA, the CDR3 is TGTGCCAGCAGCCAAGAAGCAGGGGCCGTGAACACTGAAGCTTTCTTT.

V is TRBV13 and J is TRBJ1-2, with 7 bases matching TRBD1. V shed 6 bases, J shed 3 bases, and the junction held 7 bases outside the gene matches. CDR3 length: 14 residues. The germline gives CDR1 PRHDT, CDR2 FYEKMQ (reference sequence). CDR3 sequence: CASSWEGGDYGYTF. Here the CDR3 DNA reads TGTGCCAGCAGTTGGGAAGGGGGCGACTATGGCTACACCTTC.

This clone is a singleton in its sample. The genes are TRBV27 and TRBJ1-5; TRBD1 agrees at 7 bases. V lost 3 bases and J lost 6; bases outside the gene matches: 8. Germline CDR1 reads MNHEY; CDR2 reads SMNVEV (reference sequence). The CDR3 length is 15 residues. The CDR3 loop reads CASSFAEGAGQPQHF. Here the CDR3 DNA reads TGTGCCAGCAGTTTTGCCGAGGGGGCGGGTCAGCCCCAGCATTTT.

The table lists this clone with a count of one. V usage is TRBV11-2 and J usage is TRBJ2-1, with TRBD1 matching over 8 bases. The germline CDR1 and CDR2 sequences are SGHAT and FQNNGV. The CDR3 is 17 residues long. With V trimmed by 5 bases and J by 7 bases, 16 bases remained unmatched. CDR3 amino acids: CASSKTGAGQTRNEQFF. CDR3 DNA: TGTGCCAGCAGCAAGACAGGGGCGGGCCAAACACGGAATGAGCAGTTCTTC.

This clone was detected once. This chain joins TRBV6-5 and TRBJ1-3; D call uncertain. Germline assignment: CDR1 MNHEY and CDR2 SVGAGI. The CDR3 runs 14 residues. V was shortened by 7 bases and J by 0 bases, with 10 bases between the two germline ends. The CDR3 sequence is CASKEPGSGNTIYF. The CDR3 coding sequence is TGTGCCAGCAAGGAACCGGGCTCTGGAAACACCATATATTTT.

This chain uses TRBV14 with TRBJ2-7, with D tentatively TRBD2 (6 bases). V was clipped by 3 bases and J by 5 bases, with 20 bases between them. The germline V gene encodes CDR1 SGHDN and CDR2 FVKESK. There are 16 residues in the CDR3. The chain's CDR3 is CASSQFTGARRNEQYF. CDR3 sequence (DNA): TGTGCCAGCAGCCAGTTTACGGGAGCGAGGAGGAACGAGCAGTACTTC.

The chain links TRBV2 to TRBJ1-5, with 11 bases aligning to TRBD1. This CDR3 contains 17 residues. The trim removed 6 bases at V and 0 bases at J, leaving 7 bases unmatched. CDR1 and CDR2 (germline): SNHLY, FYNNEI. The CDR3 DNA reads TGTGCCAGCAGGGACAGGGGGCCCGAGTATAGCAATCAGCCCCAGCATTTT. The encoded protein is CASRDRGPEYSNQPQHF.

V is TRBV18 and J is TRBJ2-5; D possibly corresponds to TRBD2 (7 bases). The germline V gene has CDR1 KGHSH and CDR2 LQKENI. V was pared by 0 bases and J by 5 bases, with 13 bases between. This CDR3 has 15 residues. The CDR3 spells CASSPPPGGPETQYF. CDR3 in DNA: TGTGCCAGCTCACCACCCCCCGGGGGGCCGGAGACCCAGTACTTC.

This clone was counted once. This rearrangement joins TRBV6-6 to TRBJ1-5, with a tentative D call TRBD1 (5 bases). Germline CDR1 MNHNY, CDR2 SVGAGI (reference sequence). This CDR3 is built from 16 residues. The V end lost 3 bases, the J end lost 0 bases, and 12 bases lay between the germline ends. The DNA for the CDR3 is TGTGCCAGCAGTTATGGGGCAGGCTATAGCAATCAGCCCCAGCATTTT. Protein product: CASSYGAGYSNQPQHF.

The chain has TRBV29-1 and TRBJ1-2; 9 nucleotides agree with TRBD1. CDR1 and CDR2 (germline): SQVTM, ANQGSEA. V was clipped by 6 bases and J by 6 bases; unmatched bases: 5. This CDR3 spans 12 amino acids. The CDR3 DNA reads as TGCAGCGTCCCCGGGACAGGGCATGGCTACACCTTC. Its translation is CSVPGTGHGYTF.

The genes are TRBV2 and TRBJ2-7; a possible D gene is TRBD2 (5 bases). V gave up 6 bases and J gave up 3 bases, with 9 bases separating them. The germline V gene encodes CDR1 SNHLY and CDR2 FYNNEI. This CDR3 is built from 12 residues. CDR3 coding DNA: TGTGCCAGCAGCTCAGAGGGCTACGAGCAGTACTTC. It codes for CASSSEGYEQYF. Combining the CDR3 with reference TRBV2 and TRBJ2-7 gives the whole variable domain EPEVTQTPSHQVTQMGQEVILRCVPISNHLYFYWYRQILGQKVEFLVSFYNNEISEKSEIFDDQFSVERPDGSNFTLKIRSTKLEDSAMYFCASSSEGYEQYFGPGTRLTVT.

A word on this clone: The sample carries other DNA sequences with the same CDR3. This sequence joins TRBV6-5 and TRBJ1-6; D unclear. Germline V gives CDR1 MNHEY, CDR2 SVGAGI. V shed 2 bases and J shed 5 bases, with 7 bases lying between them. The CDR3 consists of 14 residues. The CDR3 coding sequence is TGTGCCAGCAGTTACCGGGGTAATAATTCACCCCTCCACTTT. This gives the protein CASSYRGNNSPLHF.

This chain joins TRBV29-1 and TRBJ1-4; 10 nucleotides match TRBD1. The CDR3 is 16 residues long. Per germline, CDR1 SQVTM and CDR2 ANQGSEA. V lost 4 bases to trimming and J lost 4 bases; unmatched junction nucleotides: 9. In DNA form, the CDR3 reads TGCAGCGTTGGGGTCGGGGACAGGGGATATAATGAAAAACTGTTTTTT. Translated: CSVGVGDRGYNEKLFF.

The chain carries TRBV27 and TRBJ1-6; a possible D gene is TRBD1 (5 bases). The V gene's germline CDR1 is MNHEY and CDR2 SMNVEV (reference sequence). V dropped 6 bases and J dropped 9 bases, with 15 bases sitting between them. This CDR3 has 14 residues. The CDR3 region is CASRGGLRSSPLHF. The CDR3 DNA reads TGTGCCAGCAGGGGGGGTTTGCGAAGTTCACCCCTCCACTTT.

The rearrangement links TRBV20-1 to TRBJ2-5; 7 bases line up with TRBD2. The germline V gene encodes CDR1 DFQATT and CDR2 SNEGSKA (reference sequence). The CDR3 extends over 11 amino acids. V lost 6 bases to trimming and J lost 7 bases; unmatched junction nucleotides: 5. The CDR3 DNA reads TGCAGTGCCGGACTAGGGTGGACCCAGTACTTC. Its translation: CSAGLGWTQYF.

This clone was seen a single time. This chain links TRBV7-2 with TRBJ1-5, with TRBD1 as a possible D gene (6 bases). In germline, CDR1 is SGHTA, CDR2 FQGNSA. V shed 4 bases and J shed 3 bases, with 19 bases lying between them. CDR3 length: 17 amino acids. The CDR3 here is CASSSGSTGFDNQPQHF. CDR3 bases: TGTGCCAGCAGCTCAGGGTCGACAGGTTTCGACAATCAGCCCCAGCATTTT.

The chain is built from TRBV5-6 and TRBJ1-1; no definite D call. The CDR3 runs to 11 residues. The germline V gene has CDR1 SGHDT and CDR2 YYEEEE. The V and J ends lost 1 base and 8 bases respectively, with 6 bases between them. CDR3 bases: TGTGCCAGCAGCTTGCTCAGGGAAGCTTTCTTT. Translating it yields CASSLLREAFF.